One sample yielded the 26 T cell receptor beta chains listed below, sequenced in a study of CD8 T cells in Susac syndrome. The authors reverse transcribed 0.5 to 1 ug RNA with random hexamers. TCRdb recomputed calls from the immunoSEQ multiplex PCR reads with MiXCR, one row per CDR3 protein. The sample lists roughly 200,000 distinct CDR3 sequences; 95% were seen once. Sequenced: CD4+ T cells from PBMCs. The source is a human donor with multiple sclerosis.

The chain recombines TRBV30 with TRBJ1-6, with D maybe TRBD1 (5 bases). The CDR3 extends over 14 amino acids. Germline-derived CDR1 and CDR2 are GTSNPN and SVGIG (reference sequence). V gave up 3 bases and J gave up 8 bases, with 14 bases separating them. The chain's CDR3 is CAWRRGSRHSPLHF. The CDR3 region has the DNA TGTGCCTGGAGACGGGGGAGCCGTCATTCACCCCTCCACTTT.

The V and J genes are TRBV30 and TRBJ2-7; 7 bases fit TRBD2. Per germline, CDR1 GTSNPN and CDR2 SVGIG (reference sequence). The CDR3 consists of 12 residues. J lost 9 bases, V lost 4 bases, and 9 bases had no gene match. This CDR3 reads CAWTGAREGQYF. The CDR3 bases are TGTGCCTGGACCGGAGCCAGGGAGGGGCAGTACTTC.

The chain joins TRBV12-3 or TRBV12-4 to TRBJ2-3; no firm D call. The V end was cut by 1 base, the J end by 2 bases, with 10 bases between. CDR3 length equals 15 residues. The CDR3 region has the DNA TGTGCCAGCAGTTTAGGCACGGGCAACACAGATACGCAGTATTTT. This codes for CASSLGTGNTDTQYF.

The chain couples TRBV12-3 or TRBV12-4 to TRBJ1-6; tentative D call: TRBD1 (6 bases). V was cut by 5 bases and J by 7 bases, with 15 bases left in between. This CDR3 contains 15 residues. The CDR3 loop is CASSEQGTANSPLHF. Here the CDR3 DNA reads TGTGCCAGCAGTGAACAGGGAACGGCCAATTCACCCCTCCACTTT.

The chain carries TRBV12-3 or TRBV12-4 and TRBJ2-3; D remains unclear. The CDR3 runs to 12 residues. The V end lost 7 bases, the J end lost 1 base, and 6 bases lay between the germline ends. The CDR3, as DNA: TGTGCCAGCAAGGCAGGCACAGATACGCAGTATTTT. Its protein product is CASKAGTDTQYF.

The V call is TRBV30, the J call TRBJ1-4; D might be TRBD1 (6 bases). V lost 1 base and J 6 bases, leaving 6 bases between the germline ends. This CDR3 contains 12 residues. CDR1 and CDR2 from the germline V gene are GTSNPN and SVGIG (reference sequence). The CDR3: CAWSAGDEKLFF. CDR3 sequence (DNA): TGTGCCTGGAGTGCAGGGGATGAAAAACTGTTTTTT. Full variable domain (outside the CDR3, taken from reference TRBV30 and TRBJ1-4): SQTIHQWPATLVQPVGSPLSLECTVEGTSNPNLYWYRQAAGRGLQLLFYSVGIGQISSEVPQNLSASRPQDRQFILSSKKLLLSDSGFYLCAWSAGDEKLFFGSGTQLSVL.

The chain links TRBV12-3 or TRBV12-4 to TRBJ2-7; TRBD2 is a possible D gene (6 bases). The CDR3 is 12 amino acids. Trimming stripped 8 bases from V and 7 bases from J, with 15 bases between. CDR3: CASQMAGREQYV. As DNA, the CDR3 is TGTGCCAGCCAGATGGCGGGGCGGGAGCAGTACGTC.

CDR3 protein: CSVERGRGWQETQYF. In nucleotides, the CDR3 is TGCAGCGTTGAACGGGGGCGAGGGTGGCAAGAGACCCAGTACTTC. The chain joins TRBV29-1 to TRBJ2-5; D tentatively reads TRBD1 or TRBD2 (6 bases each). CDR3 length: 15 amino acids. In germline, CDR1 is SQVTM, CDR2 ANQGSEA. Trimming pared 2 bases from V and 2 bases from J, leaving 15 bases between.

The rearrangement joins TRBV6-6 to TRBJ2-5; D unclear. V dropped 7 bases and J dropped 2 bases, with 8 bases sitting between them. There are 12 residues in the CDR3. CDR1 is MNHNY and CDR2 is SVGAGI in the germline V gene (reference sequence). CDR3 sequence: CASTRSQETQYF. The DNA for the CDR3 is TGTGCCAGCACTCGATCTCAAGAGACCCAGTACTTC.

V is TRBV20-1 and J is TRBJ2-3; 13 bases are shared with TRBD2. V dropped 0 bases and J dropped 2; count of bases not matched to a gene: 5. CDR1 and CDR2 (germline): DFQATT, SNEGSKA (reference sequence). The CDR3 is 17 residues long. CDR3 sequence: CSARDVTSGGPTDTQYF. CDR3 nucleotides: TGCAGTGCTAGAGACGTGACTAGCGGGGGGCCCACAGATACGCAGTATTTT.

The chain combines TRBV14 with TRBJ2-3; D is unresolved. Germline V CDR1 and CDR2: SGHDN, FVKESK. V was cut by 5 bases and J by 0 bases, with 9 bases left in between. The CDR3 length is 14 residues. The CDR3, as DNA: TGTGCCAGCAGCGCGTGGCCCAGCACAGATACGCAGTATTTT. Its translation is CASSAWPSTDTQYF.

The V call is TRBV20-1, the J call TRBJ2-7, with unresolved D. Germline V lookup: CDR1 DFQATT, CDR2 SNEGSKA (reference sequence). V was cut by 5 bases and J by 5 bases, with 16 bases left in between. This CDR3 spans 13 amino acids. The CDR3 loop reads CSALGDRAHEQYF. CDR3 coding DNA: TGCAGTGCTCTCGGCGATAGGGCCCACGAGCAGTACTTC.

The rearrangement joins TRBV3-1 to TRBJ1-1; perhaps TRBD1 as D (5 bases). Germline V gene sequence: CDR1 LGHDT, CDR2 YNNKEL (reference sequence). V was pared by 8 bases and J by 1 base, with 14 bases between. The CDR3 runs 14 residues. The CDR3 DNA reads TGTGCCAGCTGTGAGGGGTGGGGGAACACTGAAGCTTTCTTT. Protein: CASCEGWGNTEAFF.

This rearrangement joins TRBV29-1 to TRBJ1-1, with 8 nucleotides matching TRBD1. Germline V lookup: CDR1 SQVTM, CDR2 ANQGSEA. Losses at the gene ends were 7 bases for V and 3 bases for J; bases not matched to a gene: 4. The CDR3 length is 12 residues. CDR3 in DNA: TGCAGCGCAGCGACAGGGGACACTGAAGCTTTCTTT. Its protein product is CSAATGDTEAFF. The variable domain in full, with the rest retrieved from reference TRBV29-1 and TRBJ1-1, is SAVISQKPSRDICQRGTSLTIQCQVDSQVTMMFWYRQQPGQSLTLIATANQGSEATYESGFVIDKFPISRPNLTFSTLTVSNMSPEDSSIYLCSAATGDTEAFFGQGTRLTVV.

Remarks on this clonotype: An end of the junction does not agree with germline; a read error may underlie this. The V call is TRBV7-9, the J call TRBJ1-1; D not resolved. CDR1 is SEHNR and CDR2 is FQNEAQ in the germline V gene (reference sequence). This CDR3 is built from 8 residues. CDR3 in DNA: TGTGCCACCACTTCGAGGATCTTT. As protein: CATTSRIF.

V usage is TRBV14 and J usage is TRBJ2-1, with D possibly TRBD2 on 5 matching bases. Germline CDR1 and CDR2: SGHDN and FVKESK. The CDR3 is made up of 13 amino acids. V lost 0 bases to trimming and J lost 6 bases, with 6 bases between them. CDR3 region: CASSQDRGNEQFF. CDR3 nucleotides: TGTGCCAGCAGCCAAGATCGGGGCAATGAGCAGTTCTTC.

The rearrangement joins TRBV6-5 to TRBJ2-7; 7 nucleotides match TRBD1. Germline-derived CDR1 and CDR2 are MNHEY and SVGAGI. The CDR3 is 19 residues long. V lost 1 base and J lost 0; bases outside the gene matches: 15. CDR3 sequence reads: CASSYCRGIVQGVSYEQYV. The CDR3 nucleotides read TGTGCCAGCAGTTACTGCAGGGGGATAGTCCAGGGAGTCTCCTACGAGCAGTACGTC.

This chain uses TRBV27 with TRBJ1-1; 9 bases map to TRBD1. The CDR3 runs to 12 residues. From germline, CDR1 is MNHEY and CDR2 SMNVEV (reference sequence). The J segment lost 11 bases and the V segment lost 6 bases, leaving 7 bases of the junction unmatched. CDR3 DNA sequence: TGTGCCAGCAGGCCGGGACAGGGTGGGGCTTTCTTT. Its protein product is CASRPGQGGAFF.

This clonotype was observed a single time. This chain connects TRBV18 to TRBJ2-7, with a possible D match to TRBD2 (5 bases). There are 13 residues in the CDR3. Trimming pared 1 base from V and 4 bases from J, leaving 8 bases between. Germline CDR1 is KGHSH and CDR2 is LQKENI. CDR3 sequence reads: CASSPHPGYEQYV. For the CDR3, the DNA is TGTGCCAGCTCACCACACCCGGGATACGAGCAGTACGTC.

CDR3 region: CSAYRGVQETQYF. The CDR3 DNA is TGCAGTGCCTACAGGGGGGTCCAAGAGACCCAGTACTTC. The rearrangement uses TRBV20-1 and TRBJ2-5, with TRBD1 identical over 8 bases. There are 13 residues in the CDR3. V dropped 6 bases and J dropped 1; count of bases not matched to a gene: 4. Germline V CDR1 and CDR2: DFQATT, SNEGSKA (reference sequence).

The chain employs TRBV29-1 and TRBJ2-7, with D tentatively TRBD1 (6 bases). V lost 7 bases to trimming and J lost 2 bases, with 9 bases between them. The CDR3 is 11 amino acids. Per germline, CDR1 SQVTM and CDR2 ANQGSEA. CDR3 protein: CSAGTTYEQYV. The CDR3 DNA sequence: TGCAGCGCTGGGACAACCTACGAGCAGTACGTC.

The rearrangement uses TRBV5-4 and TRBJ2-7; possible D gene TRBD1, 5 bases. This CDR3 spans 15 amino acids. The ends were cut back, 0 bases at V and 3 bases at J, with 13 bases in the middle. Germline loops: CDR1 SGHNT, CDR2 YYREEE (reference sequence). The CDR3 here is CASSLDPQDNYEQYF. In DNA, the CDR3 is TGTGCCAGCAGCTTGGATCCCCAGGACAACTACGAGCAGTACTTC.

This clonotype showed up just once. The chain couples TRBV20-1 to TRBJ2-3; no firm D call. This CDR3 region has 10 residues. Germline CDR1 and CDR2: DFQATT and SNEGSKA (reference sequence). In DNA, the CDR3 is TGCACACCCAATGGAGATACGCAGTATTTT. Amino acid sequence: CTPNGDTQYF.

The chain carries TRBV20-1 and TRBJ2-2; D perhaps matches TRBD2 (6 bases). The V gene lost 6 bases and the J gene lost 0 bases, with 17 bases spanning the gap. The CDR3 runs 16 residues. Germline V gene data show CDR1 as DFQATT and CDR2 as SNEGSKA (reference sequence). CDR3 protein: CSAQRGGGSNTGELFF. The CDR3 bases are TGCAGTGCCCAAAGAGGTGGGGGGTCGAACACCGGGGAGCTGTTTTTT.

The J gene is TRBJ2-7, the V gene TRBV29-1, with a possible D match to TRBD1 (5 bases). This CDR3 region has 14 residues. Trimming took 2 bases from V and 5 from J, leaving 16 bases between them. Germline CDR1 SQVTM, CDR2 ANQGSEA. DNA for the CDR3: TGCAGCGTTGAAAGGGGTCAGTATCCACACGAGCAGTACTTC. This gives the protein CSVERGQYPHEQYF.

The V gene is TRBV30, the J gene TRBJ1-6; D is undetermined. Germline assignment: CDR1 GTSNPN and CDR2 SVGIG (reference sequence). V lost 4 bases to trimming and J lost 9 bases, with 10 bases between them. This CDR3 has 12 amino acids. The CDR3: CAWNNGGSPLHF. In nucleotides, the CDR3 is TGTGCCTGGAACAATGGAGGTTCACCCCTCCACTTT.